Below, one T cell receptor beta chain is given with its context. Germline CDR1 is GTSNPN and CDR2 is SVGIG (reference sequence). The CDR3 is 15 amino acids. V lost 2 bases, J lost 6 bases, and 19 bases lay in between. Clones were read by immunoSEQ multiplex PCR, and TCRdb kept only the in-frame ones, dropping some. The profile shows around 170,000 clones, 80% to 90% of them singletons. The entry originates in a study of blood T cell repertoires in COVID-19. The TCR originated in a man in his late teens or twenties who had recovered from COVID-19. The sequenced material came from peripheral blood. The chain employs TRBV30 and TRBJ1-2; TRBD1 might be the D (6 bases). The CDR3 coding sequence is TGTGCCTGGAGTCGGATTGGGGGGGCCCTCGATGGCTACACCTTC. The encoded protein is CAWSRIGGALDGYTF.